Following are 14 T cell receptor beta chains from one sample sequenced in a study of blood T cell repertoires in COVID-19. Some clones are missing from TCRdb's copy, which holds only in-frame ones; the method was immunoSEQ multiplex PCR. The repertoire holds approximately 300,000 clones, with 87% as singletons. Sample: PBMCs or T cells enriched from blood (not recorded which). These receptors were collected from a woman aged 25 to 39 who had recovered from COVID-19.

The CDR3 loop is CASSRGMAFF. In nucleotides, the CDR3 is TGTGCCAGCAGTCGAGGGATGGCTTTCTTT. The J gene is TRBJ1-1, the V gene TRBV7-9; D is unresolved. The CDR3 has 10 amino acids. Germline lookup yields CDR1 SEHNR and CDR2 FQNEAQ (reference sequence). V lost 6 bases, J lost 11 bases, and 10 bases lay in between.

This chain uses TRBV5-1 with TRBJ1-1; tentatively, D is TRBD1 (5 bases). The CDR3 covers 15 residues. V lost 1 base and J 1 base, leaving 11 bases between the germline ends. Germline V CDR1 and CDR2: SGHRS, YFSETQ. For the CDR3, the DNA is TGCGCCAGCAGCTTGTCCAGGGCGTCGAACACTGAAGCTTTCTTT. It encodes CASSLSRASNTEAFF.

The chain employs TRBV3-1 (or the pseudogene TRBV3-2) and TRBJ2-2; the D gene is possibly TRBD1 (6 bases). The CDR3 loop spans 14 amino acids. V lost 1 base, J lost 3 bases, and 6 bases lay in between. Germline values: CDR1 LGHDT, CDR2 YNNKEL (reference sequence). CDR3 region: CASSQGTDTGELFF. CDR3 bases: TGTGCCAGCAGCCAAGGGACAGACACCGGGGAGCTGTTTTTT.

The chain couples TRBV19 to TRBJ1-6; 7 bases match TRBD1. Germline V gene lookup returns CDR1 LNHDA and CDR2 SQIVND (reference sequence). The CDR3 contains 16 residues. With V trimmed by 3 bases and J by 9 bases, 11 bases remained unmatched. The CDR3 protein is CASSMGLGTAASPLHF. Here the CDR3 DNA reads TGTGCCAGTAGTATGGGTCTGGGGACAGCGGCTTCACCCCTCCACTTT.

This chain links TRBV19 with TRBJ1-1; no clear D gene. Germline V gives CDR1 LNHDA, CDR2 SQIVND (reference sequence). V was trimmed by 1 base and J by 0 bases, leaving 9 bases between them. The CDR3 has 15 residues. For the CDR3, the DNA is TGTGCCAGTAGTATAGTTGGGAGGATGAACACTGAAGCTTTCTTT. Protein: CASSIVGRMNTEAFF.

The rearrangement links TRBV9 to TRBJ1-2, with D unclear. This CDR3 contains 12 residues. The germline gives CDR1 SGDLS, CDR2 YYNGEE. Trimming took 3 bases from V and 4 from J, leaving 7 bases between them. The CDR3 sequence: CASSAKPYGYTF. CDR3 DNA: TGTGCCAGCAGCGCCAAGCCCTATGGCTACACCTTC.

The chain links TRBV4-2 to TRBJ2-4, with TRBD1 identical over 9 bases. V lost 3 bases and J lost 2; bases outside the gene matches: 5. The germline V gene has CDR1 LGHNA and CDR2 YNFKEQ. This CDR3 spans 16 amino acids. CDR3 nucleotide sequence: TGTGCCAGCAGCCAGAGGACAGGGGATACCAAAAACATTCAGTACTTC. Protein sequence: CASSQRTGDTKNIQYF.

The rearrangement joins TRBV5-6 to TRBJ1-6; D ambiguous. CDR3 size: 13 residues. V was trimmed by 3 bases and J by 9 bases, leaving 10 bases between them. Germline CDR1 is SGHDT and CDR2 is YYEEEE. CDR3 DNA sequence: TGTGCCAGCAGCTATACCCCAGGTTCACCCCTCCACTTT. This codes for CASSYTPGSPLHF.

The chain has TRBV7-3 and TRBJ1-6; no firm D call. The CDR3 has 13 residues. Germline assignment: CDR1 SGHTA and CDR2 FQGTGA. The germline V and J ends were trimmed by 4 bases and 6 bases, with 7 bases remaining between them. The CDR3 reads CASSSEGNSPLHF. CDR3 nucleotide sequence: TGTGCCAGCAGCTCGGAGGGTAATTCACCCCTCCACTTT. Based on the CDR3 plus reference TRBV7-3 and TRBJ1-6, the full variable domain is GAGVSQTPSNKVTEKGKYVELRCDPISGHTALYWYRQSLGQGPEFLIYFQGTGAADDSGLPNDRFFAVRPEGSVSTLKIQRTERGDSAVYLCASSSEGNSPLHFGNGTRLTVT.

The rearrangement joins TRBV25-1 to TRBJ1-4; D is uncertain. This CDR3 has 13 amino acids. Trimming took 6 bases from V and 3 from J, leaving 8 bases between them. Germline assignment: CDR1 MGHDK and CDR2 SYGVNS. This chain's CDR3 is CASRQKSNEKLFF. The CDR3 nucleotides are TGTGCCAGCAGACAGAAGTCTAATGAAAAACTGTTTTTT.

CDR3 sequence (DNA): TGTGCCTGGAGTGTACTGGAAGGGGGTCATTCACCCCTCCACTTT. This translates into CAWSVLEGGHSPLHF. The chain is built from TRBV30 and TRBJ1-6; D possibly corresponds to TRBD1 (6 bases). V was cut by 0 bases and J by 8 bases, with 14 bases left in between. Germline loops: CDR1 GTSNPN, CDR2 SVGIG (reference sequence). This CDR3 comprises 15 residues.

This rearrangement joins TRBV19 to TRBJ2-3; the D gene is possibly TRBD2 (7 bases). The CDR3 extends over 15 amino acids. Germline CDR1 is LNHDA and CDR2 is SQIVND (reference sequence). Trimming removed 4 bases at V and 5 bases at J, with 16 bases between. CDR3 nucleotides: TGTGCCAGTAGTACAGAGGGGGGGCGGGAAGATACGCAGTATTTT. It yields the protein CASSTEGGREDTQYF.

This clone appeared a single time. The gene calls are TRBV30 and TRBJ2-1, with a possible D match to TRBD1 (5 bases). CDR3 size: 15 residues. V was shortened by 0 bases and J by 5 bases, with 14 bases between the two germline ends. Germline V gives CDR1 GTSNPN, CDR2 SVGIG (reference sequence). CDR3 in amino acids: CAWSVPRVGHNEQFF. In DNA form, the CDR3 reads TGTGCCTGGAGTGTACCCAGGGTGGGTCACAATGAGCAGTTCTTC.

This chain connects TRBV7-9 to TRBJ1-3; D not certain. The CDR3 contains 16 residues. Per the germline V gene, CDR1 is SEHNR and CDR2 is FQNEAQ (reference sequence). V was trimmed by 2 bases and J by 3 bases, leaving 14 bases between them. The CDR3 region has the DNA TGTGCCAGCAGCTTATTTCGAGGGATGAGTGGAAACACCATATATTTT. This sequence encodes CASSLFRGMSGNTIYF.